This TCR beta chain was sequenced for a study of shared clonotypes between healthy human individuals. Study-level results: The researchers took only blood, and tissue repertoires probably look different.

About this clone: What it recognizes is unknown.

This CDR3 region has 15 residues. J lost 6 bases, V lost 2 bases, and 7 bases had no gene match. CDR1 and CDR2 from the germline V gene are SGDLS and YYNGEE. The assay was immunoSEQ multiplex PCR, and TCRdb's table has in-frame clones only and misses some. This sample carries 1.6 million or so clones, roughly 96% of them seen once, and the ten largest clones take approximately 1.1%. The specimen was naive CD4+ T cells sorted from blood. Subset described: CD45RA+ positively selected. The sequence was collected from a man aged 30 to 45 in good health. This sequence joins TRBV9 and TRBJ2-1; 8 bases align to TRBD2. CDR3 DNA: TGTGCCAGCAGCGTCTCCGGGAGGGCCTCCAATGAGCAGTTCTTC. This translates into CASSVSGRASNEQFF. The full variable domain, its missing parts supplied by reference TRBV9 and TRBJ2-1, is DSGVTQTPKHLITATGQRVTLRCSPRSGDLSVYWYQQSLDQGLQFLIQYYNGEERAKGNILERFSAQQFPDLHSELNLSSLELGDSALYFCASSVSGRASNEQFFGPGTRLTVL.